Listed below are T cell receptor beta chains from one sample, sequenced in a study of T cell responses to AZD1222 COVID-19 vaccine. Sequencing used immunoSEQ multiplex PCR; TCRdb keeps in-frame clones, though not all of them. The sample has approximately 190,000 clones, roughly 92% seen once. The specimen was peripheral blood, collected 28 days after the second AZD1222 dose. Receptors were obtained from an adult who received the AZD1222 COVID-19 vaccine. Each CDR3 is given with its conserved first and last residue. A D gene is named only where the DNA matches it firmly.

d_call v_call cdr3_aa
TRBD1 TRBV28 CASSLSGTGGEQFF
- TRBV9 CASSVAEGFRELFF
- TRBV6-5 CASSYHGRRQNTEAFF
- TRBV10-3 CAISDREETQYF
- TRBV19 CASSIFSGGQTGANVLTF
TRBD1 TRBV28 CASSFGDRVFSGNTIYF
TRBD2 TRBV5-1 CASSNGTSGAETQYF
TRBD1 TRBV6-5 CASSYPGGKPGNTIYF
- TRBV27 CASSFAIQETQYF
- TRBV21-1 CASSKASIRDPGGYTF
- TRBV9 CASSLRLDYNSPLHF
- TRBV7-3 CASSLTSATEAFF
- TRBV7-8 CASSLVFPADRMGEQFF
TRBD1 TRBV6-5 CASRSTGAFYGYTF
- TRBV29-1 CSVEGQIYGYTF
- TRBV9 CASSPNPGEPQHF
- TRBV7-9 CASSLLGSENTEAFF
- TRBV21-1 CASSNRGGSSYNEQFF
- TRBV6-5 CASSYSGVQFGTEAFF
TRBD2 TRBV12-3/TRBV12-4 CASSSGGEQFF
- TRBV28 CASSTPASHNLQHF
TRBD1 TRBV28 CASSLVGTGADSPLHF
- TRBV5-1 CASRGAQQETQYF
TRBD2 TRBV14 CASSPLAGGPREQFF
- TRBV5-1 CASSSTVRNTEAFF
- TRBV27 CASRLSGGVYGYTF
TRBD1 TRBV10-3 CAISESRDRARVQYF